This T cell receptor (beta chain) came from a study of regulatory T cells in long-lasting Graves disease. Broader study findings: Persistent disease exhibited a predilection for TRBV28, TRBJ1-2 and TRBJ2-5. It was peripheral blood alone, not thyroid tissue, that was studied.

With iRepertoire HTBI primers and Arm-PCR of CDR3 regions, TCR beta libraries were built. TCRdb passed the multiplex PCR reads through MiXCR, listing each CDR3 protein once. Of roughly 610,000 distinct CDR3 sequences in the sample, 16% were seen once. Time point: newly diagnosed GD, antithyroid drugs for less than 3 months. The TCR library was prepared using RNA isolated from PBMCs. From an endocrinology department in Xi'an, China, came the patients. Deletions cut 5 bases from V and 0 bases from J, with 13 bases between. The CDR3 loop spans 15 amino acids. The germline V gene encodes CDR1 SGHAT and CDR2 FQNNGV. This clonotype was counted many times. The antigen is undetermined. These same data were also listed under a study on T cells in Graves' hyperthyroidism and ophthalmopathy. In that study: TCR CDR3 regions were first amplified by RT-PCR with HTBI primers.

The source material was peripheral blood mononuclear cells (PBMCs), sampled at new diagnosis, from a patient treated with antithyroid drugs. The sequence was collected from a woman aged 30 to 39 with Graves disease. The genes are TRBV11-2 and TRBJ1-2; D not certain. In nucleotides, the CDR3 is TGTGCCAGCAGCCTAGGTCCAGGCTCTAACTATGGCTACACCTTC. This codes for CASSLGPGSNYGYTF.